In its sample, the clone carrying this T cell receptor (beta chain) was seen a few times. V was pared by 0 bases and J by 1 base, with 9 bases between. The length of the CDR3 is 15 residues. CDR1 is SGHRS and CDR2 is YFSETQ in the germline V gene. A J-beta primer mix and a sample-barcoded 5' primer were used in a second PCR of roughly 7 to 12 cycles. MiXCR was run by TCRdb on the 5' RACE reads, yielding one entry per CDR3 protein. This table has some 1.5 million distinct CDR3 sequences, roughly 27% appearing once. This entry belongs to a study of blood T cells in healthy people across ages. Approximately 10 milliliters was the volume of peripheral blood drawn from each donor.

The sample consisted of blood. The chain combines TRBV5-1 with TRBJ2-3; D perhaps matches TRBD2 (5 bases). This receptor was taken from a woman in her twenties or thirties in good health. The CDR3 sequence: CASSLGTPRTDTQYF. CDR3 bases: TGCGCCAGCAGCTTGGGGACTCCACGCACAGATACGCAGTATTTT.